This TCR beta chain stems from a study of blood T cell repertoires in COVID-19. Whole-study context: Samples representing acute and convalescent COVID-19 were sourced from the United States, Italy and Spain. PBMCs, B-cell-depleted T cells, or T cells provided the cDNA or gDNA that made up the material.

The V segment lost 2 bases and the J segment 4 bases; nucleotides outside the gene matches: 4. The CDR3 runs 14 residues. Germline CDR1 reads MNHEY; CDR2 reads SVGEGT. Profiling relied on immunoSEQ multiplex PCR, and the TCRdb table lists in-frame clones only, not all of them. The sample lists around 150,000 clones, approximately 86% occurring once. This chain joins TRBV6-2 or TRBV6-3 and TRBJ1-1, with 7 bases lining up with TRBD1. The origin of this receptor is a woman aged 55-69 years who had recovered from COVID-19. Input material: peripheral blood. The CDR3 region is CASSYTGDSTEAFF. The CDR3 region has the DNA TGTGCCAGCAGTTACACCGGGGACAGCACTGAAGCTTTCTTT.